Each of the 8 T cell receptor beta chains below was sequenced from the same sample in a study of graft-versus-host responses after intestinal transplantation. The repertoire was sequenced with immunoSEQ multiplex PCR; TCRdb's copy has only in-frame clones and lacks some. Of 96,000 or so clones listed, roughly nine tenths are singletons. What these receptors recognize is not known. The input for sequencing was unstimulated CD4+ T cells sorted from spleen or lymph node cells, taken before intestinal transplant. The receptors derive from a human donor who received an intestinal transplant.

The chain carries TRBV5-4 and TRBJ1-2; 7 bases fit TRBD1. J was trimmed by 7 bases and V by 2 bases; bases with no gene match: 2. This CDR3 spans 12 amino acids. Germline V gives CDR1 SGHNT, CDR2 YYREEE (reference sequence). The CDR3 reads CASSLYRGGYTF. The DNA for the CDR3 is TGTGCCAGCAGCTTATACAGGGGTGGCTACACCTTC.

This clone was counted a single time. This chain joins TRBV6-5 and TRBJ1-1; 7 bases map to TRBD1. The CDR3 is 13 amino acids. Germline assignment: CDR1 MNHEY and CDR2 SVGAGI. J was trimmed by 2 bases and V by 7 bases; bases with no gene match: 4. CDR3 DNA: TGTGCCAGCAAGACAGGGCGCAACACTGAAGCTTTCTTT. Translation gives CASKTGRNTEAFF.

This clone was detected once. Different DNA sequences within this sample yield the same CDR3. The rearrangement uses TRBV5-1 and TRBJ1-6; the D is unclear. Germline CDR1 reads SGHRS; CDR2 reads YFSETQ. V was shortened by 1 base and J by 10 bases, with 12 bases between the two germline ends. The CDR3 extends over 14 amino acids. This CDR3 reads CASSLRLSGSPLHF. CDR3 coding DNA: TGCGCCAGCAGCTTGAGACTGAGTGGATCACCCCTCCACTTT.

This clone came up once. The genes are TRBV2 and TRBJ2-5, with TRBD2 matching over 8 bases. The CDR3 sequence is 15 residues long. The germline gives CDR1 SNHLY, CDR2 FYNNEI. V trimming: 4 bases; J trimming: 4 bases; junction bases outside the gene matches: 8. The CDR3: CASSGMSGGGETQYF. DNA for the CDR3: TGTGCCAGCAGTGGAATGTCGGGAGGGGGAGAGACCCAGTACTTC. The full variable domain, its missing parts supplied by reference TRBV2 and TRBJ2-5, is EPEVTQTPSHQVTQMGQEVILRCVPISNHLYFYWYRQILGQKVEFLVSFYNNEISEKSEIFDDQFSVERPDGSNFTLKIRSTKLEDSAMYFCASSGMSGGGETQYFGPGTRLLVL.

CDR3 DNA sequence: TGTGCCAGCAGTTACGGGGACAGGGGCCCCTACGAGCAGTACTTC. Protein: CASSYGDRGPYEQYF. The genes are TRBV6-6 and TRBJ2-5, with 10 bases that match TRBD1. With the DNA end fitting TRBJ2-7 better, the J assignment may be wrong. The germline V gene encodes CDR1 MNHNY and CDR2 SVGAGI (reference sequence). The CDR3 totals 15 residues.

CDR3 loop: CASSTPGLARNEQFF. CDR3 in DNA: TGCGCCAGCAGCACCCCGGGACTAGCGAGGAATGAGCAGTTCTTC. This chain connects TRBV5-1 to TRBJ2-1, with 10 bases lining up with TRBD2. The trim removed 4 bases at V and 7 bases at J, leaving 8 bases unmatched. Germline loops: CDR1 SGHRS, CDR2 YFSETQ. CDR3 size: 15 residues.

J is TRBJ2-5 and V is TRBV7-9; 10 bases fit TRBD2. V dropped 2 bases and J dropped 9; count of bases not matched to a gene: 6. This CDR3 is 14 amino acids long. Germline V CDR1 and CDR2: SEHNR, FQNEAQ (reference sequence). CDR3 protein: CASSLLASGGAQYF. The CDR3 DNA reads TGTGCCAGCAGCTTATTGGCTAGCGGGGGAGCCCAGTACTTC.

This clone came up once. Here the CDR3 DNA reads TGTGCCAGCAGTTATGGGACAGGGAATGAAAAACTGTTTTTT. This translates into CASSYGTGNEKLFF. The V gene is TRBV6-5, the J gene TRBJ1-4, with 9 bases aligning to TRBD1. Germline lookup yields CDR1 MNHEY and CDR2 SVGAGI. The CDR3 has 14 residues. V lost 3 bases, J lost 5 bases, and 1 base stayed unmatched.